This TCR beta chain was found in a study of identical twins. Study-level results: Without tracking the same donors, conclusions rested on cross-sectional statistical analysis. Model-predicted out-of-frame TCR alpha sharing fell below observed values in monozygotic twins.

The germline CDR1 and CDR2 sequences are SQVTM and ANQGSEA. This CDR3 contains 13 residues. V dropped 7 bases and J dropped 4 bases, with 16 bases sitting between them. This clonotype was observed at least ten times. Its antigen is unknown. TCRdb reprocessed the 5' RACE reads via MiXCR and lists one record per CDR3 protein. The sample yields 1.5 million to 2 million distinct CDR3 sequences, less than 40% seen once. The TCR comes from a newborn girl in good health. The material sequenced was cord blood. The chain uses TRBV29-1 and TRBJ1-2, with a possible D match to TRBD1 (5 bases). The CDR3 bases are TGCAGCGGAGGACACCCTCAAAGCTATGGCTACACCTTC. Translating it yields CSGGHPQSYGYTF.